This TCR beta chain was identified in a study of blood T cell repertoires in COVID-19. Study background: Collection of acute and convalescent COVID-19 samples took place in the United States, Italy and Spain. T cells, B-cell-depleted T cells, or PBMCs provided the cDNA or gDNA that served as material.

V dropped 4 bases and J dropped 7; count of bases not matched to a gene: 7. CDR1 SGHRS and CDR2 YFSETQ come from the germline V gene. The CDR3 is 14 amino acids. Source study methods: From reference gene primer amplification, estimates of nucleated cell counts were derived. Only in-frame clones appear in the TCRdb table, and some are missing; sequencing was by immunoSEQ multiplex PCR. V and J calls plus clone size are reproduced from that table; the DNA served to infer D and trimming. The table shows approximately 210,000 clones, with approximately 91% occurring only once. The source is a woman in her 40s with acute or convalescent COVID-19. The sample consisted of peripheral blood. This chain joins TRBV5-1 and TRBJ1-2; 10 bases agree with TRBD1. The CDR3 nucleotides are TGCGCCAGCAGCCCTGGGGACAGGGGAACTGGCTACACCTTC. Translated: CASSPGDRGTGYTF.